The rows below give T cell receptor beta chains drawn from one sample of a study of T-cell reconstitution after alpha-beta-depleted transplantation in children. TCRdb reprocessed the PCR reads with MiXCR, giving one entry per CDR3 protein. The sample includes about 460,000 distinct CDR3 sequences, roughly an eighth of them seen just once. The material was PBMCs from the stem cell graft donor, obtained from the stem cell graft. The receptors derive from a human donor who donated a stem cell graft to a child with combined immunodeficiency. The CDR3 runs from the conserved cysteine through the conserved F or W. Fields, in order: CDR3 DNA, CDR3 protein, D gene, J gene, V gene, clone size. The D gene is left open where the match is weak. Expanded clones are given a class, and other clones once, few, many or no size at all.

DNA: TGTGCCAGCATCCCTGGGACAGGGGTCACTGAAGCTTTCTTT
CDR3: CASIPGTGVTEAFF
D: TRBD1
J: TRBJ1-1
V: TRBV2
size: few

DNA: TGTGCCAGCAGCCAGGACAGGGGGATCTACAATGAGCAGTTCTTC
CDR3: CASSQDRGIYNEQFF
D: TRBD1
J: TRBJ2-1
V: TRBV12-3/TRBV12-4
size: many

DNA: TGTGCCAGCAGTTCGACAGGGGAGGCGTACGAGCAGTACTTC
CDR3: CASSSTGEAYEQYF
D: TRBD1
J: TRBJ2-7
V: TRBV27
size: many

DNA: TGTGCCAGCAGTTTATTAGGGGGGTACGCCGGGGAGCTGTTTTTT
CDR3: CASSLLGGYAGELFF
D: .
J: TRBJ2-2
V: TRBV12-3/TRBV12-4
size: many

DNA: TGTGCCAGCAGTGGGGACAGGGAGGTAGAGACCCAGTACTTC
CDR3: CASSGDREVETQYF
D: TRBD1
J: TRBJ2-5
V: TRBV6-1
size: few

DNA: TGTGCCAGCAGTTCCCGAAGAAGGACGACCACTGAAGCTTTCTTT
CDR3: CASSSRRRTTTEAFF
D: .
J: TRBJ1-1
V: TRBV6-5
size: .

DNA: TGTGCCAGTCTAGGGGGGACAGGGGACAATGAGCAGTTCTTC
CDR3: CASLGGTGDNEQFF
D: TRBD1
J: TRBJ2-1
V: TRBV28
size: .

DNA: TGTGCCAGCAGTCAAAGCAATGAGCAGTTCTTC
CDR3: CASSQSNEQFF
D: .
J: TRBJ2-1
V: TRBV12-3/TRBV12-4
size: many

DNA: TGTGCCAGCAGCTTGGCCGCTAGGGGGCGCGGCGGATTGAGTGATCAGCCCCAGCATTTT
CDR3: CASSLAARGRGGLSDQPQHF
D: TRBD1
J: TRBJ1-5
V: TRBV5-6
size: .

DNA: TGTGCCAGCTTTCCCCGGGATCTCTTCTACGAGCAGTACTTC
CDR3: CASFPRDLFYEQYF
D: .
J: TRBJ2-7
V: TRBV28
size: .

DNA: TGTGCCAGCAGTTACGGGCATGGGGTCTACAATGAGCAGTTCTTC
CDR3: CASSYGHGVYNEQFF
D: .
J: TRBJ2-1
V: TRBV6-2/TRBV6-3
size: .

DNA: TGTGCCAGCAGCTCGGGGGGACAGCTGAACACCGGGGAGCTGTTTTTT
CDR3: CASSSGGQLNTGELFF
D: .
J: TRBJ2-2
V: TRBV7-8
size: .

DNA: TGCAGCGCCATCCCCGGAGCCCATGGGGATACGCAGTATTTT
CDR3: CSAIPGAHGDTQYF
D: .
J: TRBJ2-3
V: TRBV29-1
size: few

DNA: TGTGCCAGCAGTTTATGGGAGACTAATCGGGCAGATACGCAGTATTTT
CDR3: CASSLWETNRADTQYF
D: .
J: TRBJ2-3
V: TRBV12-3/TRBV12-4
size: .

DNA: TGCAGTGCTAGAGGAGCCAGGGGGCTCCCTGAAGCTTTCTTT
CDR3: CSARGARGLPEAFF
D: TRBD1
J: TRBJ1-1
V: TRBV20-1
size: few

DNA: TGTGCCAGCAGCACCTCCGGGACTAGCGCTGAGTACTTC
CDR3: CASSTSGTSAEYF
D: TRBD2
J: TRBJ2-5
V: TRBV12-3/TRBV12-4
size: .

DNA: TGTGCCAGCAGACGCTCGGGAGTGAACACTGAAGCTTTCTTT
CDR3: CASRRSGVNTEAFF
D: .
J: TRBJ1-1
V: TRBV12-3/TRBV12-4
size: .

DNA: TGCAGTGCTAGAGATATAGGCGGCCCCTACAATGAGCAGTTCTTC
CDR3: CSARDIGGPYNEQFF
D: .
J: TRBJ2-1
V: TRBV20-1
size: few

DNA: TGCGCCAGCAGCACGGGCCGCTACAATGAGCAGTTCTTC
CDR3: CASSTGRYNEQFF
D: .
J: TRBJ2-1
V: TRBV4-3
size: many

DNA: TGTGCCAGCAGCCAAGCCTCCGGGATACGACTAGCGACGGAGACCCAGTACTTC
CDR3: CASSQASGIRLATETQYF
D: TRBD2
J: TRBJ2-5
V: TRBV3-1
size: few

DNA: TGTGCCTGGAGAAGGGGGGCCTTGGGAGAGCAGTACTTC
CDR3: CAWRRGALGEQYF
D: .
J: TRBJ2-7
V: TRBV30
size: .

DNA: TGTGCCAGCACCAACTGGACCATATACAATGAGCAGTTCTTC
CDR3: CASTNWTIYNEQFF
D: .
J: TRBJ2-1
V: TRBV12-3/TRBV12-4
size: .

DNA: TGTGCCAGCAGTCCCCTTCTTGAAGCTTTCTTT
CDR3: CASSPLLEAFF
D: .
J: TRBJ1-1
V: TRBV11-2
size: many

DNA: TGTGCCAGCAGCATACTAGCGGAGCAAGAGACCCAGTACTTC
CDR3: CASSILAEQETQYF
D: TRBD2
J: TRBJ2-5
V: TRBV7-9
size: few

DNA: TGTGCCAGCAGCATACGAGGGAACATGAACACTGAAGCTTTCTTT
CDR3: CASSIRGNMNTEAFF
D: .
J: TRBJ1-1
V: TRBV12-3/TRBV12-4
size: .

DNA: TGCAGTGCTAAACAAGCATATGGCTACACCTTC
CDR3: CSAKQAYGYTF
D: .
J: TRBJ1-2
V: TRBV20-1
size: .

DNA: TGTGCCAGCAGTTTTTCCGGGGATCAAGATACGCAGTATTTT
CDR3: CASSFSGDQDTQYF
D: .
J: TRBJ2-3
V: TRBV12-3/TRBV12-4
size: many

DNA: TGCAGCGGCAGGGTCGGCTACGAGCAGTACTTC
CDR3: CSGRVGYEQYF
D: .
J: TRBJ2-7
V: TRBV29-1
size: few

DNA: TGTGCCAGCAGTTACCCCCTCCCCAGGGGGCTAAGGGTGCACGAGCAGTACTTC
CDR3: CASSYPLPRGLRVHEQYF
D: TRBD1
J: TRBJ2-7
V: TRBV28
size: many

DNA: TGTGCCAGCAGCCAACAATACTTAGGAAACATTCAGTACTTC
CDR3: CASSQQYLGNIQYF
D: .
J: TRBJ2-4
V: TRBV7-9
size: few

DNA: TGTGCCAGCAGCTTAGCCAGCGGGATAGAGACCCAGTACTTC
CDR3: CASSLASGIETQYF
D: TRBD2
J: TRBJ2-5
V: TRBV7-2
size: .

DNA: TGCAGCAATGACCATGGCTACACCTTC
CDR3: CSNDHGYTF
D: .
J: TRBJ1-2
V: TRBV29-1
size: few

DNA: TGCGCCAGCAGCTTGGCGGGGACAGTTCAAGAGACCCAGTACTTC
CDR3: CASSLAGTVQETQYF
D: TRBD1
J: TRBJ2-5
V: TRBV5-1
size: few